This TCR beta chain was obtained from a study of OX40 agonist ivuxolimab in advanced cancers. Libraries were prepared by immunoSEQ multiplex PCR; TCRdb keeps only in-frame clonotypes and omits some of them. The sample gives some 83,000 clones, roughly 85% of which show up once; 1.5% to 2% is in the top ten. About this clone: Its antigen is still unknown.

The CDR3 runs 14 residues. Germline V gene lookup returns CDR1 MDHEN and CDR2 SYDVKM. V was shortened by 6 bases and J by 11 bases, with 22 bases between the two germline ends. Study-wide findings and caveats: The specificity for antigen of the expanded peripheral T cells was not determined.

The chain uses TRBV28 and TRBJ1-1, with a weak D call TRBD1 (5 bases). The sequencing here drew on CD4+ or CD8+ T cells sorted from blood, taken in a trial of the OX40 agonist ivuxolimab. This TCR was recovered from an adult with an advanced solid tumor such as melanoma, head and neck, liver or kidney cancer. The CDR3 DNA sequence: TGTGCCAGCAGGACAACCCCGGGGGGGACTATGGCTTTCTTT. Amino acids: CASRTTPGGTMAFF.